One sample yielded the 8 T cell receptor beta chains listed below, sequenced in a study of cytomegalovirus exposure and HLA in healthy donors. The PCR had 60 Vbeta and 13 Jbeta primers. The protocol was immunoSEQ multiplex PCR, while the TCRdb copy is restricted to in-frame clones and leaves out a portion. The sample yields more than 150,000 clones, over 70% seen once. What was sequenced was PBMCs. Receptors were obtained from a woman aged 45-65 years in good health and CMV-seropositive.

This clone was seen just once. This rearrangement joins TRBV10-3 to TRBJ1-5; 8 bases match TRBD1. This CDR3 region has 19 residues. V shed 10 bases and J 0 bases; nucleotides not matched to a gene: 20. Germline-derived CDR1 and CDR2 are ENHRY and SYGVKD. The CDR3 spells CATRPWGTGDRDSNQPQHF. The CDR3 bases are TGTGCCACCCGGCCCTGGGGGACAGGAGACAGAGATAGCAATCAGCCCCAGCATTTT.

This clone was seen a few times. The CDR3 region is CASSQGLTPLVDGYTF. As DNA, the CDR3 is TGTGCCAGCAGCCAAGGGCTGACACCCCTGGTGGATGGCTACACCTTC. The chain has TRBV4-2 and TRBJ1-2; no clear D gene. V lost 1 base, J lost 6 bases, and 18 bases lay in between. This CDR3 contains 16 residues. Germline V gene sequence: CDR1 LGHNA, CDR2 YNFKEQ.

This clone was recorded once. J is TRBJ2-7 and V is TRBV30, with D possibly TRBD2 on 6 matching bases. CDR1 GTSNPN and CDR2 SVGIG come from the germline V gene (reference sequence). V lost 5 bases, J lost 3 bases, and 14 bases lay in between. This CDR3 spans 13 amino acids. The chain's CDR3 is CAWAQKGGYEQYF. CDR3 DNA sequence: TGTGCCTGGGCCCAAAAGGGAGGCTACGAGCAGTACTTC.

The genes are TRBV5-5 and TRBJ1-5, with TRBD1 matching 8 bases. Losses at the gene ends were 4 bases for V and 5 bases for J; bases not matched to a gene: 5. CDR3 size: 14 residues. Germline V lookup: CDR1 SGHKS, CDR2 YYEKEE (reference sequence). This chain's CDR3 is CASSRTGLDQPQHF. The CDR3 region has the DNA TGTGCCAGCAGCCGGACAGGGTTGGATCAGCCCCAGCATTTT.

The sample holds a few counts of this clone. This chain connects TRBV6-5 to TRBJ1-2; D is uncertain. The CDR3 is 13 amino acids. Germline V gene sequence: CDR1 MNHEY, CDR2 SVGAGI. The V gene lost 6 bases and the J gene lost 8 bases, with 16 bases spanning the gap. The CDR3 nucleotides are TGTGCCAGCAGCCACTCCCCCGGGGAAGGCTACACCTTC. It translates to CASSHSPGEGYTF.

The chain uses TRBV18 and TRBJ2-3; 10 bases are shared with TRBD2. V lost 4 bases, J lost 6 bases, and 7 bases stayed unmatched. Germline V gene lookup returns CDR1 KGHSH and CDR2 LQKENI. CDR3 length equals 15 residues. The CDR3 sequence is CASSLTSGLSDTQYF. CDR3 nucleotides: TGTGCCAGCTCACTGACTAGCGGGCTTTCGGATACGCAGTATTTT.

The V call is TRBV19, the J call TRBJ2-7; 8 bases line up with TRBD1. Unmatched junction bases numbered 3, after V lost 7 bases and J lost 1 base. CDR1 and CDR2 (germline): LNHDA, SQIVND (reference sequence). This CDR3 is built from 13 residues. CDR3: CASTRTGSYEQYF. For the CDR3, the DNA is TGTGCCAGTACCCGGACAGGGTCCTACGAGCAGTACTTC.

This CDR3 reads CAWTVPRQGHQPQHF. For the CDR3, the DNA is TGTGCCTGGACCGTACCAAGACAGGGACATCAGCCCCAGCATTTT. This chain joins TRBV30 and TRBJ1-5; 7 positions agree with TRBD1. CDR1 is GTSNPN and CDR2 is SVGIG in the germline V gene (reference sequence). Trimming at V came to 4 bases and at J to 5 bases, leaving 11 bases not matched to a gene. The CDR3 has 15 residues.